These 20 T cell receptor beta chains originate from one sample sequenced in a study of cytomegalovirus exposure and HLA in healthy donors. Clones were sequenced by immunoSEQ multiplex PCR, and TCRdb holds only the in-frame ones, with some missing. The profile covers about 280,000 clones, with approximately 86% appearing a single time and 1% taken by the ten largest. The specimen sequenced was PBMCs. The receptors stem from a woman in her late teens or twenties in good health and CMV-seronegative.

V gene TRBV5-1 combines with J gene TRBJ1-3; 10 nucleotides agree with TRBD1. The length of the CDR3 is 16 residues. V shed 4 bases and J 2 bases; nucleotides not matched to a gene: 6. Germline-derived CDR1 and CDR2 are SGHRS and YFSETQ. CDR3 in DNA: TGCGCCAGCAGCCAGGGACAGGGGAAAACTGGAAACACCATATATTTT. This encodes CASSQGQGKTGNTIYF.

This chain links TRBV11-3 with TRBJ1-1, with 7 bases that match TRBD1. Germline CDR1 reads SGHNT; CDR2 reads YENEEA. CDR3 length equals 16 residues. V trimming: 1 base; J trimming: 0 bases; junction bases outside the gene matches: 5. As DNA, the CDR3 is TGTGCCAGCAGCTTAGCTGGGACAGAGATGAACACTGAAGCTTTCTTT. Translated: CASSLAGTEMNTEAFF.

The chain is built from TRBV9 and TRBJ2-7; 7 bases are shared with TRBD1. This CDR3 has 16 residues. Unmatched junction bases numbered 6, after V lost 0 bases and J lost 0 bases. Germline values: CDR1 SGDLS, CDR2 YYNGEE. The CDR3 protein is CASSVAAGGFSYEQYF. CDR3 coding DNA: TGTGCCAGCAGCGTAGCCGCAGGGGGATTCTCCTACGAGCAGTACTTC.

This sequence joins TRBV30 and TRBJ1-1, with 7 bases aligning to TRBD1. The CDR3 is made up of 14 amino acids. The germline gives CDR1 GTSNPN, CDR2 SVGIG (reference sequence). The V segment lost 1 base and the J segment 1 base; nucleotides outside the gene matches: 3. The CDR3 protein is CAWSEGQANTEAFF. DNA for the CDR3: TGTGCCTGGAGTGAAGGACAGGCGAACACTGAAGCTTTCTTT.

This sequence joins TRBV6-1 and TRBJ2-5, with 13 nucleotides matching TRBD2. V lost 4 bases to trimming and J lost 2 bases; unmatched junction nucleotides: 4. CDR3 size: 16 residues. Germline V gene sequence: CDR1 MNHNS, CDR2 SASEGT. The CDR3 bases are TGTGCCAGCAGTGCACTAGCGGGAGGGCTTCAAGAGACCCAGTACTTC. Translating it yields CASSALAGGLQETQYF.

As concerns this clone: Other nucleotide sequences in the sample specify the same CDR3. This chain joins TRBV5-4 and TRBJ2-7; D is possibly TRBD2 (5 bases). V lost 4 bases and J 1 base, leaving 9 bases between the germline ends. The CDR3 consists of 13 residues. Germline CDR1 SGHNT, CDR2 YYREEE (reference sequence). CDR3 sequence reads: CASSPSGSYEQYF. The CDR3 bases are TGTGCCAGCAGCCCCAGCGGTTCCTACGAGCAGTACTTC.

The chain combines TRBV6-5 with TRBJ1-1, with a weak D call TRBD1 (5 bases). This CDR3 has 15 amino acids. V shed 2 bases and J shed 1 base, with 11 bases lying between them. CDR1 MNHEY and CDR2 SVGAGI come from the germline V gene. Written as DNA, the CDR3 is TGTGCCAGCAGTTACGCGGGACCGCGGAACACTGAAGCTTTCTTT. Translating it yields CASSYAGPRNTEAFF.

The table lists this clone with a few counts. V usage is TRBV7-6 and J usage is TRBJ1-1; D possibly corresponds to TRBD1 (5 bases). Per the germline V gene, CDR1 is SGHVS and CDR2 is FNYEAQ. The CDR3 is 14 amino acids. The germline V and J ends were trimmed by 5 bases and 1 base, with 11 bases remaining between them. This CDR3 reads CASSLGRGNTEAFF. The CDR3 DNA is TGTGCCAGCAGCCTAGGGAGGGGGAACACTGAAGCTTTCTTT.

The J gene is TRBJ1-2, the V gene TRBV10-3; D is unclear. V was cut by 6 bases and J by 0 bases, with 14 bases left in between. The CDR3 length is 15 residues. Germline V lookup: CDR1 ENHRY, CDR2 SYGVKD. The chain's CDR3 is CAIRKSGRPNYGYTF. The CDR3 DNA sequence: TGTGCCATCAGAAAATCAGGCCGGCCTAACTATGGCTACACCTTC.

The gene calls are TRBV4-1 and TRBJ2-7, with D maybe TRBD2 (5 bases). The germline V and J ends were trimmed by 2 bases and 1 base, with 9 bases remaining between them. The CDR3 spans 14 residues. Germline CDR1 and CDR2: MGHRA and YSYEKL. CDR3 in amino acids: CASSQSWESYEQYF. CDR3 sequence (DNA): TGCGCCAGCAGCCAAAGTTGGGAGTCCTACGAGCAGTACTTC.

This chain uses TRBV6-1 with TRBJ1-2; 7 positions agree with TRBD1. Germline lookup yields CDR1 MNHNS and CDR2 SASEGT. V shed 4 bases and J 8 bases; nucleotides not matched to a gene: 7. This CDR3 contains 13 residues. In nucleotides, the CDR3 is TGTGCCAGCAGTGTAACAGGGACAGAGGGCTACACCTTC. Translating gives CASSVTGTEGYTF.

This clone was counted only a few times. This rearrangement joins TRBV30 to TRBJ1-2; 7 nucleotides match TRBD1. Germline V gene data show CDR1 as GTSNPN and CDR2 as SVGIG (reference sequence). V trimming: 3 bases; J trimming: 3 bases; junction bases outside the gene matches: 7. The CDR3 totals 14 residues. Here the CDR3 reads CAWRSRGTDYGYTF. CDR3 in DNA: TGTGCCTGGAGGTCACGGGGGACAGACTATGGCTACACCTTC.

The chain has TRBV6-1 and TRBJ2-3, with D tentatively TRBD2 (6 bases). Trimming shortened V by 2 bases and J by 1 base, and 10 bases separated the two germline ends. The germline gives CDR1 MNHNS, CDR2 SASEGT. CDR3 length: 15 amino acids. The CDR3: CASSERDWGTDTQYF. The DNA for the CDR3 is TGTGCCAGCAGTGAACGGGACTGGGGCACAGATACGCAGTATTTT.

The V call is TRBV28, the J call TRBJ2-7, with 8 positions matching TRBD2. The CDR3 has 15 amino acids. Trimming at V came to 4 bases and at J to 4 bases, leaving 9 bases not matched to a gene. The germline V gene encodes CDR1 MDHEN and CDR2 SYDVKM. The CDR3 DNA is TGTGCCAGCAGTTACGCTGCCGGGGGGGCTTACGAGCAGTACTTC. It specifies CASSYAAGGAYEQYF.

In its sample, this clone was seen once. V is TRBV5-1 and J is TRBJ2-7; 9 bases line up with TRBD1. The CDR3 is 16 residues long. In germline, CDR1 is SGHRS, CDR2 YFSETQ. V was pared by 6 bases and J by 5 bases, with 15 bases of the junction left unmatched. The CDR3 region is CASIPTFGDRAHEQYF. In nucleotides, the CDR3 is TGCGCCAGCATTCCTACTTTTGGGGACAGGGCCCACGAGCAGTACTTC.

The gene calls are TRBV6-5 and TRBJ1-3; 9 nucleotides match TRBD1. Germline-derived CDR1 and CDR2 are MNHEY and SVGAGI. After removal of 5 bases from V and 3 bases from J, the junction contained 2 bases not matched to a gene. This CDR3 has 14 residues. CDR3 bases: TGTGCCAGCAGTCGGACAGGGGTTGGAAACACCATATATTTT. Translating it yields CASSRTGVGNTIYF.

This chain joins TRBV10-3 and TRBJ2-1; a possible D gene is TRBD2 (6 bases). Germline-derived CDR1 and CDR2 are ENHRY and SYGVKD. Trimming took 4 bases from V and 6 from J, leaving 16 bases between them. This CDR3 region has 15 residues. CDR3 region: CAISAGTPTGNEQFF. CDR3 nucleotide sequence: TGTGCCATCAGTGCGGGGACTCCAACGGGCAATGAGCAGTTCTTC.

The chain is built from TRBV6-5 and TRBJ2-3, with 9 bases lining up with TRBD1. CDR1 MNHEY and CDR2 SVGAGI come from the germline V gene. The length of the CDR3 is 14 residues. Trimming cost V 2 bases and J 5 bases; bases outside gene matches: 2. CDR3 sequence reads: CASSYGTGRDTQYF. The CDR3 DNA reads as TGTGCCAGCAGTTACGGGACAGGGCGAGATACGCAGTATTTT.

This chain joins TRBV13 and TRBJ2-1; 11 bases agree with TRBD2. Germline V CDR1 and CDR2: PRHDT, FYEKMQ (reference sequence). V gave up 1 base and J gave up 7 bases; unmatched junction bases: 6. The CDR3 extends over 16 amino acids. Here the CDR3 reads CASSLDAGLAANEQFF. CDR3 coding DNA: TGTGCCAGCAGCTTAGATGCGGGACTAGCGGCTAATGAGCAGTTCTTC.

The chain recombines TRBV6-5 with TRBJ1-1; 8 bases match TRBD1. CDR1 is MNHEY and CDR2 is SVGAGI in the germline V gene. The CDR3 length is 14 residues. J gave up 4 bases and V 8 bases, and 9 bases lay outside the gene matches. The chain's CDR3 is CASRTGSLLTEAFF. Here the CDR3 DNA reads TGTGCCAGCCGGACAGGGTCTCTCCTCACTGAAGCTTTCTTT.